This T cell receptor (beta chain) was identified during a study of T cell repertoires in cytomegalovirus infection. Study information: Shared public TCR beta signatures pointed to both CMV infection and a matching HLA type.

One entry per CDR3 protein, called by TCRdb with MiXCR from the reads. The sample carries 450,000 to 600,000 distinct CDR3 sequences, about 11% recorded once. Germline V gene sequence: CDR1 SGHRS, CDR2 YFSETQ. V was cut by 3 bases and J by 0 bases, with 13 bases left in between. The CDR3 runs to 16 residues. Sequencing used PBMCs. The sequence was collected from a human donor in good health (CMV status not recorded). Some clones in this sample may be carry-over from other donors' samples. The chain has TRBV5-1 and TRBJ1-3; no reliable D call. Written as DNA, the CDR3 is TGCGCCAGCAGCTCTAGTTACACGAGCTCTGGAAACACCATATATTTT. Its protein is CASSSSYTSSGNTIYF.